This T cell receptor (beta chain) was sequenced for a study of cytomegalovirus exposure and HLA in healthy donors. Trimming removed 8 bases from V and 10 bases from J, with 12 bases in between. The CDR3 extends over 11 amino acids. Germline CDR1 WSHSY, CDR2 SAAADI. Researchers ran the PCR with 60 Vbeta and 13 Jbeta primers. Measured with immunoSEQ multiplex PCR; TCRdb has only the in-frame clones, and not every one. The repertoire holds roughly 140,000 clones, 75% to 80% seen once, with roughly 0.7% in the top ten. Sample: PBMCs. V and J are TRBV10-2 and TRBJ2-1; D unclear. This clonotype was sampled from a male donor in good health and CMV-seronegative. The CDR3, as DNA: TGCGCCAGCGGGCAGAGTCGGGAGCAGTTCTTC. Protein product: CASGQSREQFF.